One sample yielded the 8 T cell receptor beta chains listed below, sequenced in a study of shared clonotypes between healthy human individuals. Assay: immunoSEQ multiplex PCR; the TCRdb copy retains only in-frame clones and omits some. The table includes about 600,000 clones, 95% to 98% detected once. The source material was naive CD4+ T cells sorted from blood. This sample's subset: CD45RA+ positively selected. The receptors derive from a woman younger than 45 in good health.

J is TRBJ2-5 and V is TRBV5-1; possible D gene TRBD1, 5 bases. The V gene lost 4 bases and the J gene lost 3 bases, with 13 bases spanning the gap. The CDR3 runs 14 residues. Germline V gene data show CDR1 as SGHRS and CDR2 as YFSETQ. CDR3 bases: TGCGCCAGCAGCACCGAGACAGCCGAAGAGACCCAGTACTTC. As protein: CASSTETAEETQYF.

The rearrangement uses TRBV5-1 and TRBJ1-1; perhaps TRBD1 as D (5 bases). The V gene lost 7 bases and the J gene lost 0 bases, with 25 bases spanning the gap. The CDR3 loop spans 18 amino acids. Looked up from germline, CDR1 is SGHRS and CDR2 is YFSETQ. The DNA of the CDR3 is TGCGCCAGCCGCAAGACCCACGGGCAGGGAAGCATGAACACTGAAGCTTTCTTT. It encodes CASRKTHGQGSMNTEAFF.

CDR3 sequence: CASSLRVQRTDTQYF. DNA of the CDR3: TGTGCCAGCAGCTTGCGGGTCCAACGCACAGATACGCAGTATTTT. The chain has TRBV7-6 and TRBJ2-3, with a weak D call TRBD2 (5 bases). V was shortened by 3 bases and J by 1 base, with 11 bases between the two germline ends. The CDR3 extends over 15 amino acids. The germline V gene encodes CDR1 SGHVS and CDR2 FNYEAQ.

The V and J genes are TRBV19 and TRBJ1-5, with D uncertain. Trimming shortened V by 7 bases and J by 0 bases, and 16 bases separated the two germline ends. Germline V CDR1 and CDR2: LNHDA, SQIVND (reference sequence). The CDR3 totals 16 residues. The chain's CDR3 is CASNSPTKNSNQPQHF. The CDR3 DNA follows: TGTGCCAGTAACTCGCCAACAAAAAATAGCAATCAGCCCCAGCATTTT.

The chain recombines TRBV5-1 with TRBJ1-1, with 7 bases that match TRBD1. Germline values: CDR1 SGHRS, CDR2 YFSETQ. The CDR3 sequence is 15 residues long. V trimming: 5 bases; J trimming: 0 bases; junction bases outside the gene matches: 7. As DNA, the CDR3 is TGCGCCAGCAGAGACAGGGCTAGCATGAACACTGAAGCTTTCTTT. The encoded protein is CASRDRASMNTEAFF.

The genes are TRBV2 and TRBJ1-6, with D uncertain. Looked up from germline, CDR1 is SNHLY and CDR2 is FYNNEI. The CDR3 consists of 13 residues. The ends were cut back, 0 bases at V and 9 bases at J, with 6 bases in the middle. The CDR3 here is CASSEASGSPLHF. In nucleotides, the CDR3 is TGTGCCAGCAGTGAAGCCAGTGGTTCACCCCTCCACTTT.

V is TRBV7-6 and J is TRBJ2-2; 8 nucleotides agree with TRBD1. Trimming at V came to 2 bases and at J to 6 bases, leaving 11 bases not matched to a gene. Germline V gives CDR1 SGHVS, CDR2 FNYEAQ. This CDR3 has 17 amino acids. In DNA form, the CDR3 reads TGTGCCAGCAGCTTATTAGGACAGGGAGTTTTCTCCGGGGAGCTGTTTTTT. It specifies CASSLLGQGVFSGELFF.

The sample holds one count of this clone. This chain connects TRBV19 to TRBJ2-3, with D possibly TRBD1 on 6 matching bases. This CDR3 is built from 15 residues. Germline CDR1 is LNHDA and CDR2 is SQIVND (reference sequence). V lost 5 bases, J lost 1 base, and 13 bases lay in between. The CDR3 sequence: CASSPSGVGTDTQYF. The CDR3 DNA follows: TGTGCCAGTAGTCCTTCAGGGGTTGGCACAGATACGCAGTATTTT.